This T cell receptor (beta chain) was sequenced during a study of CXCR3-negative and CXCR3-positive naive CD8 T cells. Each TRB cDNA library was prepared by 5' RACE (with UMI labels). Reanalyzing the 5' RACE reads, TCRdb keeps one entry per CDR3 protein, without DNA. The sample yields under 7,000 distinct CDR3 sequences, of which the top ten take up 1.5% to 2%. Overall study results and limits: No difference in surface CD5 was seen between naive subsets, and TCR strength was inferred from TRB CDR3 properties.

With regard to this clonotype: The antigen is unknown.

The CDR3 has 12 amino acids. Germline-derived CDR1 and CDR2 are SQVTM and ANQGSEA. The sequence derives from a human donor in good health. Some clones in this sample may be carry-over from other donors' samples. Sequenced sample: naive CXCR3- CD8+ T cells from blood. Subset specified: CD45RO-CCR7+CD27+CD95- naive CD8+ T cells lacking CXCR3 (TNR3-). J is TRBJ1-4 and V is TRBV29-1. This chain's CDR3 is CSVVATNEKLFF.